This T cell receptor (beta chain) was recovered during a study of T cell responses to AZD1222 COVID-19 vaccine. Germline V lookup: CDR1 SGDLS, CDR2 YYNGEE. Trimming pared 0 bases from V and 6 bases from J, leaving 13 bases between. The CDR3 spans 14 residues. Data came from immunoSEQ multiplex PCR; TCRdb stores just in-frame clones and leaves some out. This table has 70,000 to 85,000 clones, about four fifths appearing once. The origin of this receptor is an adult who received the AZD1222 COVID-19 vaccine. The specimen was peripheral blood, collected 28 days after the second AZD1222 dose. The chain is built from TRBV9 and TRBJ2-7; D is unresolved. The CDR3 reads CASSVAPHGLEQYF. CDR3 DNA: TGTGCCAGCAGCGTAGCCCCACACGGGCTCGAGCAGTACTTC.